This T cell receptor beta chain was identified during a study of identical twins. TCRdb itself ran the 5' RACE reads through MiXCR, one entry per CDR3 protein. The sample contains nearly 900,000 distinct CDR3 sequences, 10% to 15% of which appear only once. Findings and caveats of the study: Interpretation of the results relied on cross-sectional statistical analysis and not on following the same donors. There is a chance that invariant MAIT and iNKT cells partially muddied zero-insertion analyses. Within cord blood, abundant beta clonotypes carried fewer insertions, but memory repertoires showed no such trend.

A remark on this clonotype: Its antigen is not identified.

This sample was also put to use in a study of yellow fever vaccine responses in identical twins. This second study notes: It has been reported that, in twins, the vaccine T cell response seemed partly convergent and partly personalized.

The sequencing sample was made of PBMCs. The origin of this receptor is a woman under 30 in good health.

The chain's CDR3 is CASTASVGYNEQFF. CDR3 nucleotides: TGTGCCAGCACTGCTAGCGTCGGATACAATGAGCAGTTCTTC. This chain connects TRBV9 to TRBJ2-1, with TRBD2 as a possible D gene (6 bases). Trimming took off 6 bases at V and 4 bases at J, with 14 bases between the two ends. The CDR3 is 14 amino acids. Per the germline V gene, CDR1 is SGDLS and CDR2 is YYNGEE.